Sequencing of this T cell receptor (beta chain) was carried out in a study of PD-L1 blockade in urothelial cancer (dated 2017 in TCRdb). For the study in its entirety: Every patient began therapy in about 2014 and was given atezolizumab 1,200 mg intravenously every 3 weeks. About 85% of the roughly 29 patients were identified as males with urothelial cancer of bladder origin, and a prior smoking history was reported by 18 of 29 patients. Patients had an ECOG performance status of 0 or 1 and had received between 0 and 3 prior chemotherapy regimens. Blood samples were analyzed 3 weeks after the start of treatment (second dose) and 6 weeks after the start of treatment. Blood samples yielded a median of roughly 140,000 T cells and more than 80,000 unique TCRs, with median clonality roughly 0.082. An exploratory multi-omic analysis was conducted of the somatic, immune and clinical correlates of response to PD-L1 blockade with atezolizumab in urothelial cancer. TCR sequencing covered pretreatment tumor samples and matched, serially collected peripheral blood taken before and after atezolizumab treatment. Durable clinical benefit meant progression-free survival longer than 6 months, and TCR features were also tested against progression-free and overall survival. In the same patients, whole exome sequencing and RNA sequencing of pretreatment tumors were performed in addition to TCR sequencing. About 10 patients achieved durable clinical benefit and approximately 19 did not. Twenty-nine patients had pretreatment blood TCR-seq, approximately 24 had at least one posttreatment blood collection, and approximately 24 had tumor TCR-seq. Overall study results and their limits: A pretreatment peripheral blood TCR clonality below the median was linked to improved progression-free and overall survival. Because the sample size was small (n of about 30) and many exploratory analyses were performed, the results are intended to be hypothesis-generating. Patients with durable benefit showed greater expansion of tumor-associated TCR clones in peripheral blood 3 weeks after starting treatment (n ≈ 21, p = 0.022).

Synthetic TCR analog templates were spiked into each PCR so that absolute template abundance could be estimated from read counts. The immunoSEQ assay was used to amplify TCRbeta CDR3 regions from genomic DNA with bias-controlled V and J gene primers. Sequencing of rearranged TCRbeta segments was performed at approximately 20X coverage. From the authors' description of their analysis: Sequencing errors were corrected by clustering and CDR3s were annotated against IMGT to assign V, D and J genes. Downstream analyses used only productive TCRbeta rearrangements and left out out-of-frame or stop-codon sequences. To compute clonality, Shannon entropy was normalized by the log of the number of unique productive sequences and then subtracted from one. Clones differing between time points or between blood and tumor were identified by Fisher's exact test with Benjamini-Hochberg correction at adjusted p below 0.01. Drawn from immuneACCESS, this table holds only the in-frame rearrangements with V and J called that TCRdb kept. Clones are partly lost; checked studies trace under half to an unresolved V gene and leave the rest unexplained. V and J calls and clone size are given by that table; D and trimming were obtained from the DNA. Counted in this sample were tens of thousands of clones; about 83% of them appeared once. The leading ten clones occupy about a tenth of the sample.

Note on this clone: Its specific antigen is unknown. The record has no base qualities; no much larger clone is one base away.

In the germline V gene (reference sequence), CDR1 corresponds to LNHDA and CDR2 to SQIVND. Reading from cysteine to phenylalanine, the CDR3 counts 13 amino acids. Only CDR3 DNA is held: 39 bases, read in frame from base 1. V is cut back by 10 bases and J by 8 bases, with 13 bases in the junction unmatched. The time point label on this specimen signifies: pretreatment peripheral blood. The cohort comprised 25 to 30 patients with locally advanced or metastatic urothelial carcinoma treated at Memorial Sloan Kettering on a trial protocol. Peripheral blood mononuclear cells were collected pretreatment and during treatment, with between 1 and 8 total time points per patient. The Qiagen DNeasy Blood extraction kit was used to purify genomic DNA from total PBMCs and tumor samples. Collected pretreatment and during treatment, PBMCs were isolated and stored as previously described.

The sequences come from PBMCs, collected around atezolizumab (anti-PD-L1) treatment. Here the chain combines TRBV19 and TRBJ1-2, with 7 bases in between that match TRBD1. The receptor was isolated from a woman in her 70s with urothelial cancer. The bases read TGTGCCACCTCGACAGGGAGGATCGGCGGCTACACCTTC. It translates as CATSTGRIGGYTF.